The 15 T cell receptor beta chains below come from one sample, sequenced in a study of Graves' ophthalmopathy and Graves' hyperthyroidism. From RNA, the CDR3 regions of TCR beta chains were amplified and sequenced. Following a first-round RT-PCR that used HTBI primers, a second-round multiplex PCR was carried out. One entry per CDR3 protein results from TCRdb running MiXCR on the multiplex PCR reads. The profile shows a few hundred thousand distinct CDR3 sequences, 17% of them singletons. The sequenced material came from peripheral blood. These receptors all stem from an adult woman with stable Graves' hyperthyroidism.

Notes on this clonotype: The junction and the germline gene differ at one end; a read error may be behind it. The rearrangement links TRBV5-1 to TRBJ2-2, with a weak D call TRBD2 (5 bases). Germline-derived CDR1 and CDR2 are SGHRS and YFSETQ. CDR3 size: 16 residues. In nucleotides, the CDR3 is TGCGCCAGCAGCCCCTCGGCGGTCAGTGGCACCGGGGAGCTGCTTTTT. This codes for CASSPSAVSGTGELLF.

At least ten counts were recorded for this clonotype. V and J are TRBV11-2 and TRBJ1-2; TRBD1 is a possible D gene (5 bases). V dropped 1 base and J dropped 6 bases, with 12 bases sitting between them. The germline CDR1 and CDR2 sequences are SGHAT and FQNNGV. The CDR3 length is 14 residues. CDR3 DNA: TGTGCCAGCAGCTTAGTGGGGGGAAGAGATGGCTACACCTTC. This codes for CASSLVGGRDGYTF.

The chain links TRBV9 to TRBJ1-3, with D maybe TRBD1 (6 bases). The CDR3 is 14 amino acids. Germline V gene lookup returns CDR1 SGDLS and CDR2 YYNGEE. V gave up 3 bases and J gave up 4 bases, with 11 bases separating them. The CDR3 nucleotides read TGTGCCAGCAGCGGGACAGCCGCGGGAAACACCATATATTTT. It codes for CASSGTAAGNTIYF.

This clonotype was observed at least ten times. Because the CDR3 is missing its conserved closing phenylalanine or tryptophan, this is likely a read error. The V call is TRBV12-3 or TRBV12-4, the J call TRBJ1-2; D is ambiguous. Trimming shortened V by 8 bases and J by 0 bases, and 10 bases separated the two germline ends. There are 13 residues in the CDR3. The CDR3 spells CASGRSANYGYTI. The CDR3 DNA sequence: TGTGCCAGCGGGCGGTCCGCTAACTATGGCTACACCATC.

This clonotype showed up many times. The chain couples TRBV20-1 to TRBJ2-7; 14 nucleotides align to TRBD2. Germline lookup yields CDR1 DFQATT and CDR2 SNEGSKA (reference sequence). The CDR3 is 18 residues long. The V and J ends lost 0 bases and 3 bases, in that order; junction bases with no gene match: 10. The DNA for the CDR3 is TGCAGTGCTAGAGATCTTAGTCGGGGACTAGCGGGAGACTACGAGCAGTACTTC. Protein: CSARDLSRGLAGDYEQYF.

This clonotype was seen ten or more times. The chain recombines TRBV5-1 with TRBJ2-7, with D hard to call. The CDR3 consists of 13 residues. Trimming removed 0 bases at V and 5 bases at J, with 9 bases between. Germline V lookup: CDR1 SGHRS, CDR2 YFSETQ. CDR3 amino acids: CASSLVGNHEQYF. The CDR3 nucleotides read TGCGCCAGCAGCTTGGTCGGAAACCACGAGCAGTACTTC.

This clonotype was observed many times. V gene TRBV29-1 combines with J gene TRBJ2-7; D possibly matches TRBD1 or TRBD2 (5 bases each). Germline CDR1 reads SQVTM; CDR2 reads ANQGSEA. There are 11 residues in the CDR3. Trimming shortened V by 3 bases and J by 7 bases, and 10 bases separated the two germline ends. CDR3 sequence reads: CSVEVGTEQYF. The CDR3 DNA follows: TGCAGCGTTGAGGTGGGGACGGAGCAGTACTTC.

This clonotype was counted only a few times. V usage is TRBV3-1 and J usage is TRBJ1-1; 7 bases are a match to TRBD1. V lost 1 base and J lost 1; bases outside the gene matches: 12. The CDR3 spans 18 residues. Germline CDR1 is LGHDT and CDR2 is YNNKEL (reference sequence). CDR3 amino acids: CASSQGQGGQYPNTEAFF. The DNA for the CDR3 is TGTGCCAGCAGCCAAGGTCAAGGGGGCCAATATCCGAACACTGAAGCTTTCTTT. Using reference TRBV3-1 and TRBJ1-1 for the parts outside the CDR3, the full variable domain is DTAVSQTPKYLVTQMGNDKSIKCEQNLGHDTMYWYKQDSKKFLKIMFSYNNKELIINETVPNRFSPKSPDKAHLNLHINSLELGDSAVYFCASSQGQGGQYPNTEAFFGQGTRLTVV.

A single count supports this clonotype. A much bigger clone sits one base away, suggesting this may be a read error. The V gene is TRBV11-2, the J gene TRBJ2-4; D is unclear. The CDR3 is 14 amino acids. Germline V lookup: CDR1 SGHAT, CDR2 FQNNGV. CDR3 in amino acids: CASRDGPAKNTQYF. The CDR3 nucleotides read TGTGCCAGCAGGGACGGGCCGGCCAAAAACACTCAGTACTTC.

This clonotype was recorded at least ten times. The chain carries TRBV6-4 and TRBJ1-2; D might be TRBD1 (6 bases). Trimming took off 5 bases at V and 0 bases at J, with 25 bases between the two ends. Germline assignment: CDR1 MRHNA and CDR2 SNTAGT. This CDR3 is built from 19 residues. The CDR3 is CASSPQRRRGLITNYGYTF. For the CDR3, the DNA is TGTGCCAGCAGTCCGCAACGTCGCAGGGGACTAATTACTAACTATGGCTACACCTTC.

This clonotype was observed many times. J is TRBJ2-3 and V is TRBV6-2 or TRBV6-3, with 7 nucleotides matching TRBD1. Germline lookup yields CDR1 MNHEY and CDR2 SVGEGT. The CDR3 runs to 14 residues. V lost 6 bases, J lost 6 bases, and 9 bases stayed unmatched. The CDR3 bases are TGTGCCAGCAGAATGGGACAGCCCGTGGATACGCAGTATTTT. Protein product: CASRMGQPVDTQYF.

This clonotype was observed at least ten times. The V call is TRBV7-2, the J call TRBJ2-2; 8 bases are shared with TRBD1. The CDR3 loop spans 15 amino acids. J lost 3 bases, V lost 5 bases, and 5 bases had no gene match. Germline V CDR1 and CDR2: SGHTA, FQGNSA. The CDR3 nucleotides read TGTGCCAGCAGCCTCTCGACAGGGGACACCGGGGAGCTGTTTTTT. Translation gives CASSLSTGDTGELFF.

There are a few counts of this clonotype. The CDR3 DNA reads as TGCAGTGCTAGAGATCACAGGGGGCTCAACGAGCAGTACTTC. Residues: CSARDHRGLNEQYF. The genes are TRBV20-1 and TRBJ2-7; 9 positions match TRBD1. The germline CDR1 and CDR2 sequences are DFQATT and SNEGSKA (reference sequence). V shed 0 bases, J shed 5 bases, and the junction held 5 bases outside the gene matches. The CDR3 runs 14 residues.

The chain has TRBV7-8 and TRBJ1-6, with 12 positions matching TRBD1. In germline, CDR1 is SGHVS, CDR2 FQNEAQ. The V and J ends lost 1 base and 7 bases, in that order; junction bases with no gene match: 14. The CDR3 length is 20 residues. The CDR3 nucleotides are TGTGCCAGCAGCTTAGAGTCGTGGGGACAGGGGGCCGGAGGGAATTCACCCCTCCACTTT. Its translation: CASSLESWGQGAGGNSPLHF.

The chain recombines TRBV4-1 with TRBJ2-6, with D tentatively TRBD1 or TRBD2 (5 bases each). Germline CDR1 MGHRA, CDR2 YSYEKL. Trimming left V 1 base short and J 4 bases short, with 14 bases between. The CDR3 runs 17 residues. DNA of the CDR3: TGCGCCAGCAGCCAAGGTATTGTGGGGGTAGGGGCCAACGTCCTGACTTTC. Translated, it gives CASSQGIVGVGANVLTF.